This T cell receptor beta chain was obtained from a study of Tregs in tolerant kidney transplant recipients. Study-wide results and caveats: The most relevant donor-specific Treg TCRbeta repertoire apparently came from expansion with activated donor B cells. Biological reproducibility was not directly addressed in this study. Few patients were studied, so findings need validation in larger groups.

The CDR3 spans 18 residues. Germline CDR1 and CDR2: ENHRY and SYGVKD. Trimming shortened V by 2 bases and J by 1 base, and 18 bases separated the two germline ends. Measured with immunoSEQ multiplex PCR; TCRdb has only the in-frame clones, and not every one. The sample holds over 50,000 clones; about 83% are singletons and the top ten take 4% to 6.5%. Regarding this clone: Its antigen remains unknown.

Unstimulated regulatory T cells (CD4+CD25+CD127-), CD4+CD25- non-regulatory cells, CD4 and CD8 cells were FACS-sorted from thawed PBMCs. Source material: CD4+ T cells from blood. The sequence was collected from a human donor in good health. J is TRBJ2-1 and V is TRBV10-3; D gene unclear. The CDR3 region is CAISEPTGLGISYNEQFF. CDR3 bases: TGTGCCATCAGTGAGCCAACCGGTCTAGGAATTTCCTACAATGAGCAGTTCTTC.